This TCR beta chain was recorded in a study of blood T cell repertoires in COVID-19. Study-level background: PBMCs, B-cell-depleted T cells, or T cells provided the cDNA or gDNA that made up the material.

CDR1 and CDR2 from the germline V gene are MNHEY and SMNVEV (reference sequence). The CDR3 runs 14 residues. The ends lost 7 bases at V and 3 bases at J; junction bases unmatched: 7. The count of this clone is one. Methods used by the authors: Amplifying reference gene primers gave estimates of nucleated cell counts. Libraries were prepared by immunoSEQ multiplex PCR; TCRdb keeps only in-frame clonotypes and omits some of them. From that table come the V and J calls and clone size; the DNA was used to work out D and trimming. The sample records a few hundred thousand clones, 75% to 90% being singletons.

The V and J genes are TRBV27 and TRBJ2-3, with 7 bases matching TRBD2. The clonotype was recovered from a woman in her fifties or sixties who had recovered from COVID-19. What was sequenced was PBMCs or T cells enriched from blood (not recorded which). The CDR3, as DNA: TGTGCCAGCACCCCCTTGGGGGGGACAGATACGCAGTATTTT. Protein product: CASTPLGGTDTQYF.